The rows below give T cell receptor beta chains drawn from one sample of a study of blood T cell repertoires in COVID-19. Produced via immunoSEQ multiplex PCR; TCRdb's table is partial and in-frame only. The sample includes about 170,000 clones, around 85% of them seen just once. The sample taken for sequencing was peripheral blood. These receptors all stem from a human donor with acute or convalescent COVID-19. The donor label of this sample is uncertain. Both conserved end residues are part of each CDR3. A D gene is named only where the DNA matches it firmly. Rows may omit the clone size; those that give it use once, few, many or a size class.

D: NA; J: TRBJ1-5; V: TRBV9; size: NA; DNA: TGTGCCAGCAGCGTAATGGGGGCTAGCAATCAGCCCCAGCATTTT; CDR3: CASSVMGASNQPQHF
D: NA; J: TRBJ1-1; V: TRBV12-3/TRBV12-4; size: once; DNA: TGTGCCAGCAGTTTAGGGCAGGGTGAAGCTTTCTTT; CDR3: CASSLGQGEAFF
D: TRBD1; J: TRBJ1-3; V: TRBV5-6; size: NA; DNA: TGTGCCAGCAGTAGGGACAGGGCTGGAAACACCATATATTTT; CDR3: CASSRDRAGNTIYF
D: NA; J: TRBJ2-7; V: TRBV6-5; size: NA; DNA: TGTGCCAGCACCCGGGACGGGGGGCGGAATTCCGAGCAGTACTTC; CDR3: CASTRDGGRNSEQYF
D: NA; J: TRBJ2-3; V: TRBV7-2; size: NA; DNA: TGTGCCAGCAGCTTAACCACAAATACGCAGTATTTT; CDR3: CASSLTTNTQYF
D: TRBD1; J: TRBJ1-5; V: TRBV2; size: NA; DNA: TGTGCCAGCAGTGTACAGGGGGATAGCAATCAGCCCCAGCATTTT; CDR3: CASSVQGDSNQPQHF
D: TRBD1; J: TRBJ1-1; V: TRBV6-5; size: NA; DNA: TGTGCCAGCGGGACAGGGGGCTTGAACACTGAAGCTTTCTTT; CDR3: CASGTGGLNTEAFF
D: TRBD1; J: TRBJ2-7; V: TRBV3-1/TRBV3-2; size: NA; DNA: TGTGCCAGCAGCCAACGACAGGGGTTATGGCTCGAGCAGTACTTC; CDR3: CASSQRQGLWLEQYF
D: TRBD1; J: TRBJ2-1; V: TRBV30; size: NA; DNA: TGTGCCTGGACCCTAGACAGGGCTGAGCAGTTCTTC; CDR3: CAWTLDRAEQFF
D: NA; J: TRBJ1-4; V: TRBV20-1; size: NA; DNA: TGCAGTGCTAGTATTGGGCAGTCAACTAATGAAAAACTGTTTTTT; CDR3: CSASIGQSTNEKLFF
D: NA; J: TRBJ1-2; V: TRBV7-9; size: NA; DNA: TGTGCCAGCAGCTTATACAGGGAACGAAAAAATGGCTACACCTTC; CDR3: CASSLYRERKNGYTF
D: TRBD2; J: TRBJ2-7; V: TRBV25-1; size: NA; DNA: TGTGCCAGCAGTAAAGCGGGGCCTGTCTACGAGCAGTACTTC; CDR3: CASSKAGPVYEQYF
D: NA; J: TRBJ1-2; V: TRBV13; size: NA; DNA: TGTGCCAGCAGCTTAGTCTCGGGGGGAGGCTACACCTTC; CDR3: CASSLVSGGGYTF
D: TRBD1; J: TRBJ1-5; V: TRBV7-9; size: NA; DNA: TGTGCCAGCAGCTTATCCCTCACAGGGGTTAGCAATCAGCCCCAGCATTTT; CDR3: CASSLSLTGVSNQPQHF
D: TRBD1; J: TRBJ1-2; V: TRBV7-9; size: NA; DNA: TGTGCCAGCAGCTTGGGACAGGGCTATGGCTACACCTTC; CDR3: CASSLGQGYGYTF
D: NA; J: TRBJ1-4; V: TRBV19; size: NA; DNA: TGTGCCAGTAGTATGCAGACAACTAATGAAAAACTGTTTTTT; CDR3: CASSMQTTNEKLFF
D: NA; J: TRBJ2-3; V: TRBV19; size: NA; DNA: TGTGCCAGTACCCCTGGGCTCTACTCAGATACGCAGTATTTT; CDR3: CASTPGLYSDTQYF
D: NA; J: TRBJ2-7; V: TRBV19; size: NA; DNA: TGTGCCAGTAGTCAAATGCGGGGCGCTAGCTCCTACGAGCAGTACTTC; CDR3: CASSQMRGASSYEQYF
D: NA; J: TRBJ1-2; V: TRBV14; size: few; DNA: TGTGCCAGCAGCATCCGGGGCGGGGGTAGGAATGGCTACACCTTC; CDR3: CASSIRGGGRNGYTF
D: TRBD2; J: TRBJ2-5; V: TRBV5-6; size: NA; DNA: TGTGCCAGCAACTCAGGGAGGGAGGAGACCCAGTACTTC; CDR3: CASNSGREETQYF
D: TRBD1; J: TRBJ2-7; V: TRBV5-1; size: NA; DNA: TGCGCCAGCAGCTTAAGGACAGGGGGGATAGAGCAGTACTTC; CDR3: CASSLRTGGIEQYF
D: TRBD2; J: TRBJ2-1; V: TRBV27; size: NA; DNA: TGTGCCAGCAGACCGAGCGGGGGGCCCCTGAACAATGAGCAGTTCTTC; CDR3: CASRPSGGPLNNEQFF
D: TRBD1; J: TRBJ1-1; V: TRBV9; size: NA; DNA: TGTGCCAGCAGCTCAGTGTGGGGACAGGGCATGAACACTGAAGCTTTCTTT; CDR3: CASSSVWGQGMNTEAFF
D: NA; J: TRBJ1-1; V: TRBV30; size: few; DNA: TGTGCCTGGAGCCCAGCGATGAACACTGAAGCTTTCTTT; CDR3: CAWSPAMNTEAFF
D: NA; J: TRBJ2-7; V: TRBV3-1/TRBV3-2; size: NA; DNA: TGTGCCAGCAGCCAATGGGGGGGCGATATCTACGAGCAGTACTTC; CDR3: CASSQWGGDIYEQYF
D: TRBD2; J: TRBJ2-7; V: TRBV5-1; size: NA; DNA: TGCGCCAGCAGCTTAGTAGCGGGGGACCCAAAACTCTACGAGCAGTACTTC; CDR3: CASSLVAGDPKLYEQYF
D: NA; J: TRBJ2-2; V: TRBV11-2; size: NA; DNA: TGTGCCAGCAGCGCGACAGGCTACACCGGGGAGCTGTTTTTT; CDR3: CASSATGYTGELFF
D: NA; J: TRBJ1-5; V: TRBV30; size: NA; DNA: TGTGCCTGGAGTTTAACAGGGAATCAGCCCCAGCATTTT; CDR3: CAWSLTGNQPQHF
D: TRBD2; J: TRBJ2-2; V: TRBV7-6; size: NA; DNA: TGTGCCAGCAGCTTAGCGAAAGTAGCGGGGGGCTTTAACACCGGGGAGCTGTTTTTT; CDR3: CASSLAKVAGGFNTGELFF
D: NA; J: TRBJ1-1; V: TRBV7-3; size: NA; DNA: TGTGCCAGCAGCTTAGCGCGGGCCACTGAAGCTTTCTTT; CDR3: CASSLARATEAFF
D: TRBD1; J: TRBJ1-5; V: TRBV7-8; size: NA; DNA: TGTGCCAGCAGCTCAGACAGGGGGCATCAGCCCCAGCATTTT; CDR3: CASSSDRGHQPQHF
D: NA; J: TRBJ2-5; V: TRBV11-2; size: NA; DNA: TGTGCCAGCAGCCAGGTCCCTTGGGGGTACGGGACTGAGACCCAGTACTTC; CDR3: CASSQVPWGYGTETQYF
D: NA; J: TRBJ2-7; V: TRBV19; size: few; DNA: TGTGCCAGTAGTTCCGCCGGGATACCCTACGAGCAGTACTTC; CDR3: CASSSAGIPYEQYF
D: NA; J: TRBJ1-1; V: TRBV4-3; size: NA; DNA: TGCGCCAGCAGCCAAGATTTCCGCGCCGGGGGCACTGAAGCTTTCTTT; CDR3: CASSQDFRAGGTEAFF
D: NA; J: TRBJ1-3; V: TRBV5-6; size: once; DNA: TGTGCCAGCAGCAGATGGGGAGGTTTGAGCGGAAACACCATATATTTT; CDR3: CASSRWGGLSGNTIYF
D: TRBD1; J: TRBJ1-1; V: TRBV7-3; size: NA; DNA: TGTGCCAGCAGCTTAAACAGGGGACGGAACACTGAAGCTTTCTTT; CDR3: CASSLNRGRNTEAFF
D: NA; J: TRBJ1-1; V: TRBV5-1; size: NA; DNA: TGCGCCAGCAGCTTGCGGCAGGCTAACACTGAAGCTTTCTTT; CDR3: CASSLRQANTEAFF
D: TRBD1; J: TRBJ1-1; V: TRBV7-9; size: once; DNA: TGTGCCAGCAGCTCCCAGGGGGTGAGGGGCACTGAAGCTTTCTTT; CDR3: CASSSQGVRGTEAFF
D: TRBD2; J: TRBJ2-5; V: TRBV9; size: NA; DNA: TGTGCCAGCAGCGTGGGGACTAGCGGGGGGGAGACCCAGTACTTC; CDR3: CASSVGTSGGETQYF
D: TRBD1; J: TRBJ1-2; V: TRBV6-5; size: NA; DNA: TGTGCCAGCAGTTACGGGACAGGGATAACTAACTATGGCTACACCTTC; CDR3: CASSYGTGITNYGYTF
D: NA; J: TRBJ1-4; V: TRBV5-1; size: NA; DNA: TGCGCCAGCAGCCCGGCGGACAGAAGGAATGAAAAACTGTTTTTT; CDR3: CASSPADRRNEKLFF
D: NA; J: TRBJ2-2; V: TRBV27; size: NA; DNA: TGTGCCAGCAGTTCCTTCGGGGAGGCCGGGGAGCTGTTTTTT; CDR3: CASSSFGEAGELFF
D: NA; J: TRBJ1-1; V: TRBV19; size: NA; DNA: TGTGCCAGTAGTAAGGTTCTGTCGGGGAGGACTGAAGCTTTCTTT; CDR3: CASSKVLSGRTEAFF
D: NA; J: TRBJ1-2; V: TRBV25-1; size: NA; DNA: TGTGCCAGCAGTTCCCACGTACCGAGGGAAGGTGGCTACACCTTC; CDR3: CASSSHVPREGGYTF